What follows are 14 T cell receptor beta chains derived from one specimen sequenced in a study of T cell responses to AZD1222 COVID-19 vaccine. Generated by immunoSEQ multiplex PCR, the TCRdb table keeps only in-frame clones and is missing some. This table has around 77,000 clones, 86% appearing once. This specimen was peripheral blood, taken on day 0 of AZD1222 vaccination. The receptors were gathered from an adult in good health.

The chain joins TRBV4-3 to TRBJ2-2, with 7 bases identical to TRBD1. This CDR3 has 20 amino acids. V shed 1 base, J shed 1 base, and the junction held 15 bases outside the gene matches. CDR1 and CDR2 from the germline V gene are LGHNA and YSLEER. CDR3 residues: CASSQGRRQGTILNTGELFF. Here the CDR3 DNA reads TGCGCCAGCAGCCAAGGCCGGAGACAGGGAACGATACTGAACACCGGGGAGCTGTTTTTT.

The J gene is TRBJ1-1, the V gene TRBV14, with unresolved D. Germline V lookup: CDR1 SGHDN, CDR2 FVKESK. The CDR3 extends over 14 amino acids. Trimming left V 6 bases short and J 0 bases short, with 11 bases between. CDR3 coding DNA: TGTGCCAGCAGTCGGATTTTCATGAACACTGAAGCTTTCTTT. As protein: CASSRIFMNTEAFF.

V is TRBV7-3 and J is TRBJ2-3; TRBD2 might be the D (7 bases). Trimming removed 2 bases from V and 4 bases from J, with 19 bases in between. Germline lookup yields CDR1 SGHTA and CDR2 FQGTGA. The CDR3 is 17 amino acids. CDR3 nucleotides: TGTGCCAGCAGCTTATTGGGGATCGGGGGGCTGGCAGATACGCAGTATTTT. Its protein is CASSLLGIGGLADTQYF.

The table lists this clone with a count of one. This chain joins TRBV28 and TRBJ1-2; 9 bases line up with TRBD1. This CDR3 comprises 17 residues. V shed 3 bases and J 4 bases; nucleotides not matched to a gene: 12. Germline V gives CDR1 MDHEN, CDR2 SYDVKM. The CDR3 nucleotides read TGTGCCAGCAGTTTGAGGACAGGGGCGAAGCTGGGCTATGGCTACACCTTC. Protein product: CASSLRTGAKLGYGYTF.

The gene calls are TRBV9 and TRBJ2-2, with D unclear. This CDR3 has 13 residues. V was pared by 0 bases and J by 5 bases, with 5 bases between. Germline V gives CDR1 SGDLS, CDR2 YYNGEE. In nucleotides, the CDR3 is TGTGCCAGCAGCGTAGATGAGACCGGGGAGCTGTTTTTT. Translating it yields CASSVDETGELFF.

V usage is TRBV3-1 (or the pseudogene TRBV3-2) and J usage is TRBJ2-2, with TRBD1 matching 7 bases. Germline CDR1 and CDR2: LGHDT and YNNKEL (reference sequence). CDR3 length: 15 amino acids. J gave up 0 bases and V 5 bases, and 3 bases lay outside the gene matches. The CDR3 DNA reads as TGTGCCAGCAGCTCCGGACAGGCGAACACCGGGGAGCTGTTTTTT. Its translation: CASSSGQANTGELFF.

The CDR3 DNA reads as TGTGCCAGCAGCCAAGTCGAGATGACTGGGCGGGAGACCCAGTACTTC. It yields the protein CASSQVEMTGRETQYF. The chain joins TRBV4-2 to TRBJ2-5; unclear D gene. CDR1 and CDR2 from the germline V gene are LGHNA and YNFKEQ. The CDR3 length is 16 residues. Trimming removed 1 base from V and 5 bases from J, with 17 bases in between.

The rearrangement uses TRBV5-1 and TRBJ2-5; 8 bases agree with TRBD1. The CDR3 loop spans 15 amino acids. The germline V gene has CDR1 SGHRS and CDR2 YFSETQ. V gave up 4 bases and J gave up 4 bases; unmatched junction bases: 9. The DNA for the CDR3 is TGCGCCAGCAGCCCAACGGACAGGGAGGTAGAGACCCAGTACTTC. It yields the protein CASSPTDREVETQYF.

This chain joins TRBV7-9 and TRBJ2-3, with D possibly matching TRBD2 (7 bases). The CDR3 contains 16 residues. CDR1 SEHNR and CDR2 FQNEAQ come from the germline V gene (reference sequence). The V gene lost 1 base and the J gene lost 2 bases, with 13 bases spanning the gap. CDR3 region: CASSLGAGASTDTQYF. CDR3 DNA sequence: TGTGCCAGCAGCTTAGGTGCGGGGGCCTCCACAGATACGCAGTATTTT.

This chain connects TRBV9 to TRBJ1-1, with D maybe TRBD1 (6 bases). The germline V gene encodes CDR1 SGDLS and CDR2 YYNGEE. This CDR3 spans 14 amino acids. V shed 3 bases and J shed 4 bases, with 13 bases lying between them. This CDR3 is CASSGPRGSTEAFF. The CDR3 region has the DNA TGTGCCAGCAGCGGCCCCAGGGGAAGCACTGAAGCTTTCTTT.

The chain uses TRBV18 and TRBJ1-1; 8 nucleotides agree with TRBD1. There are 15 residues in the CDR3. The V gene end was trimmed by 4 bases and the J gene end by 4 bases; junction bases not matched to a gene: 8. Germline loops: CDR1 KGHSH, CDR2 LQKENI. The CDR3 sequence is CASSLTGAAGTEAFF. In DNA form, the CDR3 reads TGTGCCAGCTCACTGACAGGGGCAGCGGGCACTGAAGCTTTCTTT.

The J gene is TRBJ1-6, the V gene TRBV20-1; maybe TRBD1 (5 bases). From germline, CDR1 is DFQATT and CDR2 SNEGSKA (reference sequence). Trimming took 3 bases from V and 7 from J, leaving 10 bases between them. CDR3 length: 13 residues. CDR3 region: CSASGTGNSPLHF. The CDR3 DNA reads as TGCAGTGCTAGTGGGACGGGGAATTCACCCCTCCACTTT.

V is TRBV5-1 and J is TRBJ2-3; D gene ambiguous. V lost 3 bases, J lost 6 bases, and 14 bases lay in between. Germline CDR1 and CDR2: SGHRS and YFSETQ. This CDR3 contains 14 residues. CDR3 DNA sequence: TGCGCCAGCAGCTGGTCGGTAGGGCTTGATACGCAGTATTTT. This translates into CASSWSVGLDTQYF.

This clone was seen just once. The V gene is TRBV20-1, the J gene TRBJ1-5, with 12 bases that match TRBD1. Germline CDR1 is DFQATT and CDR2 is SNEGSKA (reference sequence). The junction had 12 bases not matched to a gene; V was cut back by 3 bases and J by 6 bases. This CDR3 is 17 amino acids long. The chain's CDR3 is CSASPWGQGAKSQPQHF. The CDR3 region has the DNA TGCAGTGCTAGTCCGTGGGGACAGGGGGCGAAAAGTCAGCCCCAGCATTTT.